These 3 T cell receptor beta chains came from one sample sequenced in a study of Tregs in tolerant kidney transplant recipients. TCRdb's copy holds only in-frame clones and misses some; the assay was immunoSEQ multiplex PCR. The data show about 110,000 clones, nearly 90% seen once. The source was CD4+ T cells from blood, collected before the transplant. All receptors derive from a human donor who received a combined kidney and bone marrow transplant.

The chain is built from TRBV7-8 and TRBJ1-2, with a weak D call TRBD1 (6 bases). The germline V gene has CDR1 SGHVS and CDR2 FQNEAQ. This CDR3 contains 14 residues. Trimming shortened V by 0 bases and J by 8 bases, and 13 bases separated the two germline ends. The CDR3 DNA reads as TGTGCCAGCAGCTTAGCGCGGGGGGCGCGGGGCTACACCTTC. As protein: CASSLARGARGYTF.

The CDR3 spells CATSRGQVSTDTQYF. The CDR3 region has the DNA TGTGCCACCAGCAGAGGGCAGGTAAGCACAGATACGCAGTATTTT. The J gene is TRBJ2-3, the V gene TRBV15; D is unresolved. V lost 1 base, J lost 0 bases, and 8 bases lay in between. This CDR3 is built from 15 residues. The germline CDR1 and CDR2 sequences are LNHNV and YYDKDF (reference sequence).

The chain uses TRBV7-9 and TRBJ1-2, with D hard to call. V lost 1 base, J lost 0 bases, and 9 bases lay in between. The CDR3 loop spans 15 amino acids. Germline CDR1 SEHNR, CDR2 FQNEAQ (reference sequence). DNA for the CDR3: TGTGCCAGCAGCTTAGTAGTCCCTACTAACTATGGCTACACCTTC. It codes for CASSLVVPTNYGYTF.